This entry is about one TCR beta chain. Its antigen remains unknown. Germline assignment: CDR1 SGDLS and CDR2 YYNGEE. The CDR3 is 15 amino acids. V lost 1 base, J lost 4 bases, and 14 bases lay in between. The sample originates from a study of T cell responses to AZD1222 COVID-19 vaccine. Clones were read by immunoSEQ multiplex PCR, and TCRdb kept only the in-frame ones, dropping some. This sample has approximately 17,000 clones, with around four fifths found just once. Study-wide findings and caveats: A mostly white British donor set with more females was recruited, and clonal diversity was possibly underestimated. Seropositive AZD1222 recipients at baseline numbered only 5 or 6. Vaccine-associated CD4 TCRs spanned spike, dominant at 160-218 and 743-854.

This TCR was recovered from an adult who received the AZD1222 COVID-19 vaccine. The V gene is TRBV9, the J gene TRBJ1-1; D gene uncertain. Source: peripheral blood, taken 28 days after the second AZD1222 dose. In DNA, the CDR3 is TGTGCCAGCAGCGTAACCGCCCTAGAAGGCACTGAAGCTTTCTTT. It is translated as CASSVTALEGTEAFF.